This T cell receptor beta chain was sequenced during a study of blood T cell repertoires in COVID-19. Profiling relied on immunoSEQ multiplex PCR, and the TCRdb table lists in-frame clones only, not all of them. The data contain about 260,000 clones, about 89% of them singletons. The CDR3 consists of 14 residues. Germline V gives CDR1 LGHDT, CDR2 YNNKEL (reference sequence). Deletions cut 4 bases from V and 6 bases from J, with 16 bases between. This chain links TRBV3-1 (or the pseudogene TRBV3-2) with TRBJ2-7; possible D gene TRBD2, 6 bases. The source is a woman aged 40 to 55 who had recovered from COVID-19. The specimen was peripheral blood. CDR3 coding DNA: TGTGCCAGCAGCCCTCGTTCCGCGGGGCCCGAGCAGTACTTC. This translates into CASSPRSAGPEQYF.